A selection of T cell receptor beta chains follows, all from one sample in a study of identical twins. MiXCR was run by TCRdb on the 5' RACE reads, yielding one entry per CDR3 protein. The sample has a few hundred thousand distinct CDR3 sequences, about 10% seen once. The sample consisted of memory T cells sorted from blood. The receptors were gathered from a middle-aged man in good health. Both conserved end residues are part of each CDR3. D genes are given only for firm matches. Expanded clones are given a class, and other clones once, few, many or no size at all.

v_gene	abundance	j_gene	d_gene	CDR3nt	CDR3aa
TRBV28	many	TRBJ2-3	TRBD2	TGTGCCAGCAGTTTAGGGGCTCTAGGAGCGGGAGTTGCGCAGTATTTT	CASSLGALGAGVAQYF
TRBV19	few	TRBJ1-1	-	TGTGCCAGTAGTATCGAATTGTCCGGAGGATTTGAAGCTTTCTTT	CASSIELSGGFEAFF
TRBV5-1	many	TRBJ2-1	TRBD2	TGCGCCAGCAGCTTGGTTATAGCGGGAGGTGGTAATGAGCAGTTCTTC	CASSLVIAGGGNEQFF
TRBV4-1	many	TRBJ2-1	-	TGCGCCAGCAGCCAAGGCCCTGGGGCCTACAATGAGCAGTTCTTC	CASSQGPGAYNEQFF
TRBV3-1	many	TRBJ2-5	-	TGTGCCAGCAGCCAAGGGATTGGGGAGACCCAGTACTTC	CASSQGIGETQYF
TRBV12-5	few	TRBJ2-5	-	TGTGCTAGTGGTTTGGGATACCAAGAGACCCAGTACTTC	CASGLGYQETQYF
TRBV9	many	TRBJ1-1	-	TGTGCCAGCAGCGCCTCTTCAGGGGCCATGAACACTGAAGCTTTCTTT	CASSASSGAMNTEAFF
TRBV5-1	few	TRBJ2-1	TRBD2	TGCGCCAGCAGTCCCCGCACTAGCGGCAATGAGCAGTTCTTC	CASSPRTSGNEQFF
TRBV28	few	TRBJ1-2	-	TGTGCCACCGATTTGGGACTGCTTGGTGGCTACACCTTC	CATDLGLLGGYTF
TRBV27	many	TRBJ2-1	-	TGTGCCAGCAGTACTCGTAAGAGTACCCTGAATGAGCAGTTCTTC	CASSTRKSTLNEQFF
TRBV11-2	many	TRBJ2-3	TRBD2	TGTGCCAGCAGCCCTCAAGGCGCTATGGGCGGGAGGGGTGATACGCAGTATTTT	CASSPQGAMGGRGDTQYF
TRBV12-3/TRBV12-4	-	TRBJ1-3	TRBD1	TGTGCCAGCAGTTTTAACAGGGGGCGAGGAAACACCATATATTTT	CASSFNRGRGNTIYF
TRBV12-3/TRBV12-4	many	TRBJ1-3	-	TGTGCCAGCAGCTCAGAGGAGTCGAGAAACTCTGGAAACACCATATATTTT	CASSSEESRNSGNTIYF
TRBV7-2	many	TRBJ2-3	TRBD2	TGTGCCAGCAGCAATAGCGGGGGGGCGGCAGATACGCAGTATTTT	CASSNSGGAADTQYF
TRBV7-8	many	TRBJ2-3	TRBD2	TGTGCCAGCAGCTCCAGTCCGGGACTAGCGGCGCAGTATTTT	CASSSSPGLAAQYF
TRBV5-1	few	TRBJ1-6	-	TGCGCCAGCAGCTTGGGGCGGGATAATTCACCCCTCCACTTT	CASSLGRDNSPLHF
TRBV5-6	few	TRBJ2-1	-	TGTGCCAGCAGTTTTTGGGTTGGGGCTAAACGTACGAATGAGCAGTTCTTC	CASSFWVGAKRTNEQFF
TRBV6-1	few	TRBJ2-2	-	TGTGCCAGCTTGAGCTCTAACACCGGGGAGCTGTTTTTT	CASLSSNTGELFF
TRBV4-3	-	TRBJ2-2	TRBD2	TGCGCCAGCAGCCAAGAAGGCGGGAGAGCCACCGGGGAGCTGTTTTTT	CASSQEGGRATGELFF
TRBV24-1	few	TRBJ1-5	-	TGTGCCACCAGTGGCGGGTCAGGAGACAAACAGCCCCAGCATTTT	CATSGGSGDKQPQHF
TRBV10-1	-	TRBJ2-3	TRBD2	TGCGCCAGCAGTCGACTAGCGGGGGGGCAGTATTTT	CASSRLAGGQYF
TRBV6-1	few	TRBJ2-1	-	TGTGCCAGCTTGGGGCGGGGCTACAATGAGCAGTTCTTC	CASLGRGYNEQFF
TRBV11-3	many	TRBJ2-7	-	TGTGCCAGCAGACCGGGCAGGGTTCTCTACGAGCAGTACTTC	CASRPGRVLYEQYF
TRBV5-5	many	TRBJ2-2	TRBD1	TGTGCCAGCAGCTTCGGACAGGGGCGGAACACCGGGGAGCTGTTTTTT	CASSFGQGRNTGELFF
TRBV19	once	TRBJ2-3	-	TGTCCCAGTAGTATCTTTCTGGGGGCGGAACGAGATACGCAGTATTTT	CPSSIFLGAERDTQYF
TRBV12-3/TRBV12-4	-	TRBJ2-1	-	TGTGCCACCCTTGAGGGGTTAAGGGGTGTTTGGTCCTACAATGAGCAGTTCTTC	CATLEGLRGVWSYNEQFF
TRBV7-2	few	TRBJ2-3	TRBD1	TGTGCCAGTCAGGGGGCCTTTGGAGCAGATACGCAGTATTTT	CASQGAFGADTQYF
TRBV3-1	many	TRBJ2-6	-	TGTGCCAGCGGGACTCCCCACTCTGGGGCCAACGTCCTGACTTTC	CASGTPHSGANVLTF
TRBV4-3	many	TRBJ1-3	-	TGCGCCAGCAGCCAAGACACAGGGGGAAACACCATATATTTT	CASSQDTGGNTIYF
TRBV7-2	-	TRBJ1-2	-	TGTGCCAGCAGCTCGAGGGCGCCAGGCTACACCTTC	CASSSRAPGYTF
TRBV27	few	TRBJ2-1	TRBD2	TGTGCCAGCAGCAGGACTAGCGGGGGGGACAGCTCCTACAATGAGCAGTTCTTC	CASSRTSGGDSSYNEQFF
TRBV4-3	-	TRBJ2-1	TRBD2	TGCGCCAGCAGCCAAGATCGTCTAGCGGGAGGTCCAAGCTCCTACTATGAGCAGTTCTTC	CASSQDRLAGGPSSYYEQFF
TRBV6-1	-	TRBJ1-5	TRBD1	TGTGCCAGCACCGACCAGACAGGGGTGGGGAATCAGCCCCAGCATTTT	CASTDQTGVGNQPQHF
TRBV12-3/TRBV12-4	many	TRBJ2-1	TRBD1	TGTGCCAGCAGACGTCCCGGGACAGGGTACAATGAGCAGTTCTTC	CASRRPGTGYNEQFF
TRBV6-5	-	TRBJ2-7	-	TGTGCCAGCAGAAAGCAGGGGGAGCAGTACTTC	CASRKQGEQYF
TRBV15	once	TRBJ2-7	-	TGTGCCACCAGCCAGCGGACCGACGGAGCCTACGAGCAGTACTTC	CATSQRTDGAYEQYF
TRBV6-2/TRBV6-3	-	TRBJ2-1	TRBD1	TGTGCCAGCAGCTACAGGGGGCACGGCTACAATGAGCAGTTCTTC	CASSYRGHGYNEQFF
TRBV20-1	-	TRBJ2-7	TRBD1	TGCAGTGCTAGAACCCGGGACAGGGGAGGTTACGAGCAGTACTTC	CSARTRDRGGYEQYF
TRBV7-9	-	TRBJ2-2	-	TGTGCCAGCAGCTTAGCCCTCATAGGGGAGCTGTTTTTT	CASSLALIGELFF
TRBV5-1	many	TRBJ2-1	-	TGCGCCAGCAGCCCGGGAACTGGGGTGCAGTTCTTC	CASSPGTGVQFF
TRBV9	few	TRBJ1-3	TRBD1	TGTGCCAGCAGCCCCCGGGACAGCAACTCTGGAAACACCATATATTTT	CASSPRDSNSGNTIYF
TRBV20-1	many	TRBJ2-7	TRBD1	TGCAGTGCGGGACAGGGTGGATCCGAGCAGTACTTC	CSAGQGGSEQYF
TRBV6-2/TRBV6-3	-	TRBJ2-1	-	TGTGCCAGCAGTTACCGTAGCGGCTCCTACAATGAGCAGTTCTTC	CASSYRSGSYNEQFF
TRBV2	-	TRBJ2-1	-	TGTGCCAGCAGTAGGACAGAGTCAGTTGGTGAGCAGTTCTTC	CASSRTESVGEQFF
TRBV7-3	many	TRBJ2-1	-	TGTGCCAGCAGCTTAAACGGAGCTGGGTCCAATGAGCAGTTCTTC	CASSLNGAGSNEQFF
TRBV7-2	-	TRBJ2-1	-	TGTGCCAGCAGCTTATCCAGGGAAAATGAGCAGTTCTTC	CASSLSRENEQFF
TRBV20-1	few	TRBJ2-1	-	TGCAGTGCCTTCGATCCGGGACAAAGGAATGAGCAGTTCTTC	CSAFDPGQRNEQFF
TRBV27	-	TRBJ1-6	-	TGTGCCAGCAGTACACTCTCTCGGGCGTTCCATAATTCACCCCTCCACTTT	CASSTLSRAFHNSPLHF
TRBV5-1	many	TRBJ2-2	TRBD2	TGCGCCAGCAGCTTGTCCAGCGGGAGTACCGGGGAGCTGTTTTTT	CASSLSSGSTGELFF
TRBV7-2	many	TRBJ2-3	-	TGTGCCAGCAGCTTAGGGGGGGCAGGGGGCACAGATACGCAGTATTTT	CASSLGGAGGTDTQYF
TRBV5-1	many	TRBJ2-3	-	TGCGCCAGCAGCTTGCAGGGGCTACAACACGATACGCAGTATTTT	CASSLQGLQHDTQYF
TRBV5-1	few	TRBJ2-2	-	TGCGCCAGCAGCTTGGAGGCAGGCCTGAACACCGGGGAGCTGTTTTTT	CASSLEAGLNTGELFF
TRBV23-1	once	TRBJ2-6	-	TGCGCCAGCAGTATAACATGGGGGACTCACTCTGGGGCCAACGTCCTGACTTTC	CASSITWGTHSGANVLTF
TRBV7-8	few	TRBJ2-2	TRBD1	TGTGCCAGCAGCGGACCCTCAGGGGGCTCCACCACCGGGGAGCTGTTTTTT	CASSGPSGGSTTGELFF
TRBV20-1	few	TRBJ2-5	TRBD1	TGCAGTGCTTTCAGGGGGAAGACCCAGTACTTC	CSAFRGKTQYF
TRBV20-1	-	TRBJ2-5	-	TGCAGTGCTAGGGCCCCGCTGGGTCCACAAGAGACCCAGTACTTC	CSARAPLGPQETQYF
TRBV5-8	many	TRBJ1-5	-	TGTGCCAGCAGTCCCTTTAATCAGCCCCAGCATTTT	CASSPFNQPQHF
TRBV12-3/TRBV12-4	few	TRBJ1-3	TRBD1	TGTGCCAGCGACGGTGTTGACAGGGGGTTTTCTGGAAACACCATATATTTT	CASDGVDRGFSGNTIYF
TRBV5-1	-	TRBJ2-2	-	TGCGCCAGCAGCGAGGGCTCCGCGAACACCGGGGAGCTGTTTTTT	CASSEGSANTGELFF
TRBV27	-	TRBJ2-7	TRBD1	TGTGCCAGCAGTCATCAGGGGGCCCCCTACGAGCAGTACTTC	CASSHQGAPYEQYF